The next 29 T cell receptor beta chains were all read from a single sample in a study of cytomegalovirus exposure and HLA in healthy donors. 60 Vbeta and 13 Jbeta primers were used in PCR. Sequenced by immunoSEQ multiplex PCR; TCRdb stores in-frame clones only, minus some. In all, the sample yields around 40,000 clones. The sample comprised PBMCs. The source of these receptors is a man aged 30 to 45 in good health and CMV-seronegative.

The chain couples TRBV7-9 to TRBJ1-4; 10 bases align to TRBD1. The CDR3 has 15 amino acids. V shed 7 bases, J shed 5 bases, and the junction held 7 bases outside the gene matches. Germline V gene lookup returns CDR1 SEHNR and CDR2 FQNEAQ (reference sequence). CDR3 coding DNA: TGTGCCAGCACCCCAACGGGACAGGGGAATGAAAAACTGTTTTTT. Translated, it gives CASTPTGQGNEKLFF.

The chain is built from TRBV11-2 and TRBJ2-2; 7 bases line up with TRBD2. The CDR3 sequence is 16 residues long. From germline, CDR1 is SGHAT and CDR2 FQNNGV. V trimming: 2 bases; J trimming: 5 bases; junction bases outside the gene matches: 8. The CDR3 DNA reads as TGTGCCAGCAGCTTAATCAAGCTAGCGGTTACCGGGGAGCTGTTTTTT. This translates into CASSLIKLAVTGELFF.

This chain joins TRBV19 and TRBJ2-2, with TRBD2 matching over 13 bases. Germline CDR1 reads LNHDA; CDR2 reads SQIVND (reference sequence). This CDR3 contains 17 residues. V was clipped by 7 bases and J by 1 base; unmatched bases: 6. CDR3 loop: CASTGTSGRGNTGELFF. The CDR3 DNA reads TGTGCCAGTACCGGTACTAGCGGGAGGGGGAACACCGGGGAGCTGTTTTTT.

The V and J genes are TRBV4-3 and TRBJ2-6; TRBD2 might be the D (5 bases). Germline V CDR1 and CDR2: LGHNA, YSLEER. CDR3 length equals 18 residues. With 1 base removed from V and 2 bases from J, the gap between germline ends came to 15 bases. CDR3 sequence: CASSQVGPGVPGANVLTF. DNA for the CDR3: TGCGCCAGCAGCCAAGTTGGCCCCGGGGTACCTGGGGCCAACGTCCTGACTTTC.

V usage is TRBV30 and J usage is TRBJ1-6; TRBD1 matches at 12 bases. CDR3 length: 15 residues. V shed 5 bases, J shed 7 bases, and the junction held 6 bases outside the gene matches. Germline CDR1 and CDR2: GTSNPN and SVGIG (reference sequence). CDR3 in DNA: TGTGCCTGGGGTGGGGACAGGGGGCAAAATTCACCCCTCCACTTT. Its protein is CAWGGDRGQNSPLHF.

On this clone: The same CDR3 arises from other DNA sequences in this sample as well. The chain joins TRBV5-1 to TRBJ1-2; D remains unclear. V was trimmed by 0 bases and J by 0 bases, leaving 6 bases between them. Germline-derived CDR1 and CDR2 are SGHRS and YFSETQ. CDR3 length equals 14 residues. In DNA form, the CDR3 reads TGCGCCAGCAGCTTGGGCGGGACTAACTATGGCTACACCTTC. As protein: CASSLGGTNYGYTF.

This rearrangement joins TRBV19 to TRBJ2-7; TRBD2 aligns across 10 bases. CDR1 is LNHDA and CDR2 is SQIVND in the germline V gene (reference sequence). Unmatched junction bases numbered 0, after V lost 4 bases and J lost 0 bases. This CDR3 spans 14 amino acids. CDR3 nucleotides: TGTGCCAGTAGTACTAGCGGGAGCTCCTACGAGCAGTACTTC. Translation: CASSTSGSSYEQYF.

The V and J genes are TRBV11-2 and TRBJ2-7; D ambiguous. V lost 4 bases to trimming and J lost 0 bases, with 4 bases between them. The CDR3 is 12 residues long. The germline gives CDR1 SGHAT, CDR2 FQNNGV. The CDR3: CASSWSSYEQYF. The CDR3 bases are TGTGCCAGCAGCTGGAGCTCCTACGAGCAGTACTTC.

This chain links TRBV7-9 with TRBJ1-2; 8 positions agree with TRBD1. Germline V CDR1 and CDR2: SEHNR, FQNEAQ (reference sequence). The CDR3 is made up of 15 amino acids. V was clipped by 1 base and J by 4 bases; unmatched bases: 5. The CDR3 nucleotides are TGTGCCAGCAGCTTAGTCGGACAGGGAGGCTATGGCTACACCTTC. The encoded protein is CASSLVGQGGYGYTF.

The J gene is TRBJ1-5, the V gene TRBV6-5; D gene unclear. Germline CDR1 and CDR2: MNHEY and SVGAGI. V gave up 4 bases and J gave up 4 bases, with 8 bases separating them. The CDR3 extends over 13 amino acids. The CDR3 DNA sequence: TGTGCCAGCAGTTTTGGAGAGAATCAGCCCCAGCATTTT. Its translation is CASSFGENQPQHF.

The DNA of the CDR3 is TGCGCCAGCAGCCAAGCCGTTTCTCTAGTCGGGGAGCTGTTTTTT. Translating it yields CASSQAVSLVGELFF. The chain recombines TRBV4-1 with TRBJ2-2; no definite D call. Germline CDR1 MGHRA, CDR2 YSYEKL. Trimming removed 1 base at V and 7 bases at J, with 13 bases between. The CDR3 extends over 15 amino acids.

The rearrangement joins TRBV29-1 to TRBJ2-2; the match to TRBD2 covers 11 bases. After removal of 6 bases from V and 3 bases from J, the junction contained 21 bases not matched to a gene. This CDR3 comprises 20 residues. Germline loops: CDR1 SQVTM, CDR2 ANQGSEA. CDR3 nucleotide sequence: TGCAGCGTCAAAGGGGTAGCGGGAGGGCCCACAAATGTTTACACCGGGGAGCTGTTTTTT. Translation gives CSVKGVAGGPTNVYTGELFF.

CDR3 DNA sequence: TGTGCCAGCAGCGTAGATGCTAGCGGGAGCACAGATACGCAGTATTTT. Residues: CASSVDASGSTDTQYF. The chain uses TRBV9 and TRBJ2-3; TRBD2 matches at 8 bases. Germline V gene data show CDR1 as SGDLS and CDR2 as YYNGEE. CDR3 size: 16 residues. The V gene end was trimmed by 0 bases and the J gene end by 0 bases; junction bases not matched to a gene: 3. The full variable domain, in which reference TRBV9 and TRBJ2-3 provide the parts outside the CDR3, is DSGVTQTPKHLITATGQRVTLRCSPRSGDLSVYWYQQSLDQGLQFLIQYYNGEERAKGNILERFSAQQFPDLHSELNLSSLELGDSALYFCASSVDASGSTDTQYFGPGTRLTVL.

The chain carries TRBV5-4 and TRBJ1-5, with D perhaps matching TRBD1 (5 bases). V gave up 0 bases and J gave up 6 bases, with 10 bases separating them. Germline V gene sequence: CDR1 SGHNT, CDR2 YYREEE (reference sequence). The CDR3 is 14 residues long. The CDR3 DNA sequence: TGTGCCAGCAGCTTGGCGGGGGGGAGTCAGCCCCAGCATTTT. It codes for CASSLAGGSQPQHF.

The chain couples TRBV7-6 to TRBJ2-7, with D possibly matching TRBD2 (5 bases). The CDR3 extends over 15 amino acids. Germline V gene lookup returns CDR1 SGHVS and CDR2 FNYEAQ. V was cut by 1 base and J by 6 bases, with 16 bases left in between. This chain's CDR3 is CASSLVPSGGGEQYF. CDR3 sequence (DNA): TGTGCCAGCAGCTTAGTTCCTTCCGGAGGTGGCGAGCAGTACTTC.

This chain links TRBV9 with TRBJ2-1, with 9 nucleotides matching TRBD2. After removal of 4 bases from V and 8 bases from J, the junction contained 4 bases not matched to a gene. In germline, CDR1 is SGDLS, CDR2 YYNGEE. There are 13 residues in the CDR3. CDR3 sequence (DNA): TGTGCCAGCAGCTTTAGCGGGAGCTATGAGCAGTTCTTC. This encodes CASSFSGSYEQFF. Supplemented by reference TRBV9 and TRBJ2-1, the full variable domain reads DSGVTQTPKHLITATGQRVTLRCSPRSGDLSVYWYQQSLDQGLQFLIQYYNGEERAKGNILERFSAQQFPDLHSELNLSSLELGDSALYFCASSFSGSYEQFFGPGTRLTVL.

The chain links TRBV7-9 to TRBJ1-1, with D perhaps TRBD1 (6 bases). There are 14 residues in the CDR3. V gave up 3 bases and J gave up 4 bases, with 12 bases separating them. In germline, CDR1 is SEHNR, CDR2 FQNEAQ (reference sequence). The CDR3 region has the DNA TGTGCCAGCAGCTTTCAGGGGTCGGTCACTGAAGCTTTCTTT. It is translated as CASSFQGSVTEAFF.

This sequence joins TRBV6-6 and TRBJ1-2; 8 bases are a match to TRBD1. There are 15 residues in the CDR3. The junction had 10 bases not matched to a gene; V was cut back by 0 bases and J by 10 bases. Germline CDR1 reads MNHNY; CDR2 reads SVGAGI (reference sequence). Here the CDR3 DNA reads TGTGCCAGCAGTTACTCCCACGACAGGGGAGTTGACTACACCTTC. Translated: CASSYSHDRGVDYTF.

This chain connects TRBV4-1 to TRBJ2-7, with 7 bases fitting TRBD1. The V segment lost 4 bases and the J segment 3 bases; nucleotides outside the gene matches: 9. The CDR3 sequence is 15 residues long. Germline-derived CDR1 and CDR2 are MGHRA and YSYEKL. The CDR3 DNA reads as TGCGCCAGCAGCCTAACCGGGACAGCGAACTACGAGCAGTACTTC. Protein: CASSLTGTANYEQYF.

The chain employs TRBV4-2 and TRBJ1-6; TRBD1 matches at 9 bases. CDR3 length: 17 residues. After removal of 3 bases from V and 2 bases from J, the junction contained 5 bases not matched to a gene. Germline-derived CDR1 and CDR2 are LGHNA and YNFKEQ. The CDR3 here is CASSQANRGPYNSPLHF. As DNA, the CDR3 is TGTGCCAGCAGCCAGGCTAACAGGGGGCCCTATAATTCACCCCTCCACTTT.

This sequence joins TRBV20-1 and TRBJ1-4; D is ambiguous. Germline V gene lookup returns CDR1 DFQATT and CDR2 SNEGSKA (reference sequence). Trimming removed 6 bases from V and 13 bases from J, with 15 bases in between. The CDR3 spans 11 residues. As DNA, the CDR3 is TGCAGTGCGCCTCAAGGTGGAGTACTGTTTTTT. Translating it yields CSAPQGGVLFF.

This chain joins TRBV4-2 and TRBJ2-1; 10 nucleotides agree with TRBD2. The CDR3 spans 14 residues. Germline CDR1 is LGHNA and CDR2 is YNFKEQ. With 0 bases clipped from V and 9 bases from J, the junction kept 2 bases outside the gene matches. The CDR3 loop reads CASSQESSGSEQFF. The CDR3 DNA follows: TGTGCCAGCAGCCAAGAGTCTAGCGGGAGTGAGCAGTTCTTC.

The rearrangement joins TRBV18 to TRBJ1-2; TRBD1 matches at 8 bases. This CDR3 has 15 residues. CDR1 is KGHSH, CDR2 LQKENI, per germline. V was pared by 1 base and J by 2 bases, with 3 bases of the junction left unmatched. CDR3 bases: TGTGCCAGCTCACCACAACAGGGGGAAAACTATGGCTACACCTTC. It yields the protein CASSPQQGENYGYTF. The full variable domain, with the rest looked up from reference TRBV18 and TRBJ1-2, is NAGVMQNPRHLVRRRGQEARLRCSPMKGHSHVYWYRQLPEEGLKFMVYLQKENIIDESGMPKERFSAEFPKEGPSILRIQQVVRGDSAAYFCASSPQQGENYGYTFGSGTRLTVV.

This chain's CDR3 is CASSERGLETQYF. DNA for the CDR3: TGTGCCAGCAGTGAACGAGGGTTGGAGACCCAGTACTTC. The V call is TRBV6-1, the J call TRBJ2-5; TRBD2 is a possible D gene (5 bases). Germline lookup yields CDR1 MNHNS and CDR2 SASEGT. V lost 2 bases and J 5 bases, leaving 9 bases between the germline ends. The CDR3 runs to 13 residues.

The CDR3 is CASSAGENTEAFF. The CDR3 region has the DNA TGCGCCAGCAGTGCAGGGGAGAACACTGAAGCTTTCTTT. The chain joins TRBV10-2 to TRBJ1-1, with a possible D match to TRBD1 (6 bases). Germline values: CDR1 WSHSY, CDR2 SAAADI. The V end was cut by 4 bases, the J end by 1 base, with 7 bases between. The CDR3 has 13 residues.

J is TRBJ1-5 and V is TRBV10-3; D unclear. Trimming shortened V by 2 bases and J by 5 bases, and 10 bases separated the two germline ends. In germline, CDR1 is ENHRY, CDR2 SYGVKD. The CDR3 runs to 14 residues. The CDR3 spells CAISEGLPDQPQHF. CDR3 in DNA: TGTGCCATCAGTGAGGGGCTCCCGGATCAGCCCCAGCATTTT.

This chain uses TRBV7-9 with TRBJ2-7; 8 bases are shared with TRBD2. Germline trimming cut 4 bases from V and 2 bases from J; bases unmatched to any gene: 10. The germline V gene encodes CDR1 SEHNR and CDR2 FQNEAQ (reference sequence). The CDR3 runs 16 residues. CDR3 coding DNA: TGTGCCAGCAGCTCATACGGGAGGGGGGTCGCCTACGAGCAGTACTTC. This sequence encodes CASSSYGRGVAYEQYF.

The chain couples TRBV6-1 to TRBJ2-7, with unresolved D. The V end was cut by 5 bases, the J end by 3 bases, with 14 bases between. Germline V gene sequence: CDR1 MNHNS, CDR2 SASEGT. The CDR3 length is 14 residues. The CDR3 DNA is TGTGCCAGCAGTAAAGAAAGAGGCGGCTACGAGCAGTACTTC. It specifies CASSKERGGYEQYF.

This rearrangement joins TRBV6-1 to TRBJ1-2, with TRBD1 matching over 7 bases. The CDR3 spans 17 residues. The J segment lost 3 bases and the V segment lost 1 base, leaving 11 bases of the junction unmatched. Germline V gives CDR1 MNHNS, CDR2 SASEGT. CDR3 region: CASSEEPGTRGDYGYTF. CDR3 DNA sequence: TGTGCCAGCAGTGAAGAGCCCGGGACCAGGGGGGACTATGGCTACACCTTC.